The entry that follows covers one TCR beta chain sequence. Its antigen is not identified. The data belong to a study of CD8 T cell repertoires and HIV-1 epitope variants. Study-level background: Tested: three Gag epitope families, Nef HW9 and YT9. IL-2, IL-7 and IL-15 were added on days 3 and 7 of roughly nine-day cultures. 1M T cells were kept uncultured as a baseline.

Here immunoSEQ multiplex PCR was the method, and the copy in TCRdb shows in-frame clones only, minus some. The sample lists 95,000 or so clones; roughly 81% were seen once. Broader study findings: Of eight or nine antigen-specific beta clonotypes, 6 or 7 appeared to cross-react with escape variants.

The V end lost 6 bases, the J end lost 7 bases, and 16 bases lay between the germline ends. This CDR3 comprises 14 residues. Germline CDR1 reads MDHEN; CDR2 reads SYDVKM. Sequenced material: uncultured baseline CD8+ T cells from peripheral blood mononuclear cells (PBMCs). The sequence was collected from a male donor with HIV. V gene TRBV28 combines with J gene TRBJ1-5; D not certain. The CDR3 sequence: CASSPSVGGQPQHF. The CDR3 DNA reads TGTGCCAGCAGCCCTAGTGTAGGAGGGCAGCCCCAGCATTTT.